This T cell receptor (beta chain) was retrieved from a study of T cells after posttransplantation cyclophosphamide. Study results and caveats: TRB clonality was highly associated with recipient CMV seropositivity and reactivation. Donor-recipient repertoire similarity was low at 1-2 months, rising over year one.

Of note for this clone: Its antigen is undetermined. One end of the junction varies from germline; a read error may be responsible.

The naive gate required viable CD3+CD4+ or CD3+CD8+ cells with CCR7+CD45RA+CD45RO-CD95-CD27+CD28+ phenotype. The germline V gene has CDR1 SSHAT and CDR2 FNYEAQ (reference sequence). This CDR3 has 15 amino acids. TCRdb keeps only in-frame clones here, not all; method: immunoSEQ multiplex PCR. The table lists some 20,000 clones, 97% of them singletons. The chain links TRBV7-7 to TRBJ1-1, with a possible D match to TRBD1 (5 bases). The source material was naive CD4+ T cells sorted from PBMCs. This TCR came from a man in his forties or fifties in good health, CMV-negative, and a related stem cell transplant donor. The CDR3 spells CASSLIRGGPTKAFF. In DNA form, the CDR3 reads TGTGCTAGCAGCCTCATACGGGGGGGACCGACGAAAGCTTTCTTT.